This T cell receptor (beta chain) was retrieved from a study of T cell clonotyping in hematopoietic cell transplantation. Study-wide context: Recipients' pretransplant samples followed cytoreduction.

As to time point: recipient sample about 28 days before transplant, after cytoreduction. The data were produced by immunoSEQ multiplex PCR, yet TCRdb's version contains in-frame clones alone and is incomplete. The sample has 65,000 to 80,000 clones; almost 97% are singletons. The origin of this receptor is a woman in her forties or fifties with acute myeloid leukemia. Some clones in this sample may be carry-over from other donors' samples. The sample in question was peripheral blood mononuclear cells, obtained before stem cell transplant.

The chain's CDR3 is CASSLVRVGIVSEAFF. CDR3 DNA: TGTGCCAGCAGCTTGGTTCGGGTAGGGATCGTCTCTGAAGCTTTCTTT. The chain recombines TRBV5-8 with TRBJ1-1; D is uncertain. The CDR3 extends over 16 amino acids. Trimming stripped 0 bases from V and 6 bases from J, with 18 bases between. Germline CDR1 SGHTS, CDR2 YDEGEE.